A selection of T cell receptor beta chains follows, all from one sample in a study of Ad26.COV2.S vaccination and SARS-CoV-2 variants. Data came from immunoSEQ multiplex PCR; TCRdb stores just in-frame clones and leaves some out. The sample records 250,000 to 300,000 clones, 80% to 90% being singletons. The material was peripheral blood, obtained in a trial of Ad26.COV2.S vaccine versus placebo. The receptors originated from a person aged 18-65 years who received the Ad26.COV2.S COVID-19 vaccine or a placebo. The CDR3 runs from the conserved cysteine through the conserved F or W. Each record gives: D gene, V gene, clone size, J gene, CDR3 DNA, CDR3 protein. A D gene is named only where the DNA matches it firmly. A clone size is listed for some rows: how often the clone was seen (once, few, many), or a class if it is expanded.

-,TRBV12-5,few,TRBJ1-1,TGTGCTAGTGGTTTGGTCACCGGGACAGAAGCTTTCTTT,CASGLVTGTEAFF
TRBD1,TRBV5-1,-,TRBJ1-1,TGCGCCAGCAGCGGGACCATTAACAGGGGAGCTGAAGCTTTCTTT,CASSGTINRGAEAFF
-,TRBV29-1,-,TRBJ2-5,TGCAGCGTTGAGTCCGCTTCCGAGACCCAGTACTTC,CSVESASETQYF
-,TRBV6-5,-,TRBJ1-2,TGTGCCAGCACATTTAAGGGCAGCTACTATGGCTACACCTTC,CASTFKGSYYGYTF
TRBD2,TRBV5-1,-,TRBJ2-5,TGCGCCAGCAGCTTCGTAGCGGGAGTAGGAGAGACCCAGTACTTC,CASSFVAGVGETQYF
-,TRBV5-4,few,TRBJ2-1,TGTGCCAGCAGCTTCGGCCAGTACAATGAGCAGTTCTTC,CASSFGQYNEQFF
-,TRBV5-1,-,TRBJ1-2,TGCGCCAGCAGCTTGGATTCAGGGGAGGGTGGCTACACCTTC,CASSLDSGEGGYTF
-,TRBV7-2,-,TRBJ1-2,TGTGCCAGCAGCTTAGACGGGACCGCGTCCACCTTC,CASSLDGTASTF
-,TRBV19,-,TRBJ1-1,TGTGCCAGTAGTAAGATGGGGGCCACTGAAGCTTTCTTT,CASSKMGATEAFF
-,TRBV15,-,TRBJ2-2,TGTGCCACCAGAGCGACAGCCACGAACACCGGGGAGCTGTTTTTT,CATRATATNTGELFF
-,TRBV7-2,-,TRBJ2-6,TGTGCCAGCAGCTTAGGCGATAGGGGGGCGAGGGGGGCCAACGTCCTGACTTTC,CASSLGDRGARGANVLTF
-,TRBV5-8,-,TRBJ2-1,TGTGCCAGCAGCCCTCGGATCTCCTACAATGAGCAGTTCTTC,CASSPRISYNEQFF
-,TRBV5-5,-,TRBJ1-5,TGTGCCAGCAGCTTGGCCCAGGCACCGTGGGGCAATCAGCCCCAGCATTTT,CASSLAQAPWGNQPQHF
TRBD1,TRBV15,-,TRBJ1-2,TGTGCCACCAGCACCCCGGGACAGCCCTATGGCTACACCTTC,CATSTPGQPYGYTF
-,TRBV6-6,once,TRBJ2-7,TGTGCCAGCAGCCGGGACCAAGAGTACGAGCAGTACTTC,CASSRDQEYEQYF
-,TRBV12-3/TRBV12-4,-,TRBJ2-7,TGTGCCAGCAGTGGGGTCTACGAGCAGTACTTC,CASSGVYEQYF
-,TRBV6-5,-,TRBJ1-1,TGTGCCAGCAGTTACTCTGGGGTGAGGGCCACTGAAGCTTTCTTT,CASSYSGVRATEAFF
-,TRBV24-1,-,TRBJ1-2,TGTGCCACCAGTGAGTTGGAGGGGTTGGGGGGCTACACCTTC,CATSELEGLGGYTF
-,TRBV7-6,-,TRBJ2-1,TGTGCCAGCAGCTTAGGGGCTTCCTCCTACAATGAGCAGTTCTTC,CASSLGASSYNEQFF
TRBD1,TRBV14,-,TRBJ1-2,TGTGCCAGCAGCCAAAGAGTAAGGGGGCGTAACTATGGCTACACCTTC,CASSQRVRGRNYGYTF